This passage covers 2 T cell receptor beta chains from one sample sequenced in a study of tumour-infiltrating T cells in Burkitt lymphoma. Produced via immunoSEQ multiplex PCR; TCRdb's table is partial and in-frame only. The sample carries 6,400 or so clones, 85% to 90% recorded once. Sequences were obtained from tumor tissue. The receptors originated from a human donor with Burkitt lymphoma.

The rearrangement uses TRBV19 and TRBJ1-2; TRBD1 matches at 7 bases. Trimming cost V 10 bases and J 0 bases; bases outside gene matches: 11. The CDR3 loop spans 15 amino acids. Germline CDR1 reads LNHDA; CDR2 reads SQIVND (reference sequence). Here the CDR3 DNA reads TGTGCCACCCGGGACAGAGGGAATCCTAACTATGGCTACACCTTC. Protein product: CATRDRGNPNYGYTF.

The J gene is TRBJ2-1, the V gene TRBV7-2; 9 bases are a match to TRBD2. CDR3 length equals 17 residues. Germline values: CDR1 SGHTA, CDR2 FQGNSA. Trimming at V came to 1 base and at J to 7 bases, leaving 11 bases not matched to a gene. The CDR3 loop is CASSLGLSSGSFNEQFF. The CDR3 DNA sequence: TGTGCCAGCAGCTTAGGTCTAAGTAGCGGGAGTTTTAATGAGCAGTTCTTC.